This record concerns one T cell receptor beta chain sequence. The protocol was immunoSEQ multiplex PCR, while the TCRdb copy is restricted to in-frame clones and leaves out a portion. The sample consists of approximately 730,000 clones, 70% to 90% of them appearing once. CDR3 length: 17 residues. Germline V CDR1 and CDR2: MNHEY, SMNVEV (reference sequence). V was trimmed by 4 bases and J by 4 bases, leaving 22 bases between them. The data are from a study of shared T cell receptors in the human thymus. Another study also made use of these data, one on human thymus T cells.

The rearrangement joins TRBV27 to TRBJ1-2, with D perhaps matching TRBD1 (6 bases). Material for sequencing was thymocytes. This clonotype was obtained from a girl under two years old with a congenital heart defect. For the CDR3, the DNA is TGTGCCAGCAGTTCCAGGGGTAGGCCGGATCGCCGCTATGGCTACACCTTC. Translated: CASSSRGRPDRRYGYTF.